Below are 15 T cell receptor beta chains sequenced from a single sample in a study of beta chain features in type 1 diabetes. The investigators reverse transcribed all of the isolated RNA, so they sequenced expressed TCRB transcripts. Some clones are missing from TCRdb's copy, which holds only in-frame ones; the method was immunoSEQ multiplex PCR. The data show about 150,000 clones, around 8% seen once. The specimen was central memory CD4+ T cells from blood. These receptors came from a man between 18 and 35 years old in good health.

V usage is TRBV28 and J usage is TRBJ1-1; perhaps TRBD1 as D (5 bases). Trimming stripped 6 bases from V and 1 base from J, with 9 bases between. The CDR3 is 13 residues long. CDR1 is MDHEN and CDR2 is SYDVKM in the germline V gene. The CDR3 bases are TGTGCCAGCAGACAGGACGGGAACACTGAAGCTTTCTTT. Translation: CASRQDGNTEAFF. The variable domain in full, with the rest retrieved from reference TRBV28 and TRBJ1-1, is DVKVTQSSRYLVKRTGEKVFLECVQDMDHENMFWYRQDPGLGLRLIYFSYDVKMKEKGDIPEGYSVSREKKERFSLILESASTNQTSMYLCASRQDGNTEAFFGQGTRLTVV.

This clone has only a few counts. The CDR3, as DNA: TGTGCCAGCCAACAGGGGTTTAACTATGGCTACACCTTC. Translating gives CASQQGFNYGYTF. The chain couples TRBV7-2 to TRBJ1-2, with TRBD1 identical over 7 bases. From germline, CDR1 is SGHTA and CDR2 FQGNSA. With V trimmed by 8 bases and J by 1 base, 4 bases remained unmatched. This CDR3 is 13 amino acids long.

The sample holds a few counts of this clone. The gene calls are TRBV27 and TRBJ2-7; D may be TRBD2 (6 bases). Germline V gene sequence: CDR1 MNHEY, CDR2 SMNVEV (reference sequence). V lost 0 bases to trimming and J lost 4 bases, with 13 bases between them. The length of the CDR3 is 15 residues. CDR3 nucleotides: TGTGCCAGCAGTTTATCTGTCGGGAGTGGTTACGAGCAGTACTTC. Translating gives CASSLSVGSGYEQYF.

The chain couples TRBV11-2 to TRBJ2-3; TRBD1 aligns across 8 bases. V lost 2 bases to trimming and J lost 0 bases; unmatched junction nucleotides: 7. The CDR3 consists of 17 residues. Germline V CDR1 and CDR2: SGHAT, FQNNGV. CDR3 residues: CASSLIRTGTSTDTQYF. The CDR3 region has the DNA TGTGCCAGCAGCTTAATCAGGACAGGGACTAGCACAGATACGCAGTATTTT.

V gene TRBV2 combines with J gene TRBJ2-3; 8 positions match TRBD1. Trimming removed 1 base from V and 15 bases from J; junction bases left unmatched: 6. The germline gives CDR1 SNHLY, CDR2 FYNNEI. The CDR3 has 12 amino acids. As DNA, the CDR3 is TGTGCCAGCAGTGAAGGGGCAGGGGGCCAATATTTT. Its translation: CASSEGAGGQYF.

The rearrangement uses TRBV5-1 and TRBJ2-7, with D possibly TRBD1 on 6 matching bases. Germline CDR1 and CDR2: SGHRS and YFSETQ. The CDR3 has 16 amino acids. Trimming took 0 bases from V and 3 from J, leaving 16 bases between them. The CDR3 DNA sequence: TGCGCCAGCAGCTTGGATCCAGGGGTTGGAGGCTACGAGCAGTACTTC. Translated: CASSLDPGVGGYEQYF. The full variable domain, its missing parts supplied by reference TRBV5-1 and TRBJ2-7, is KAGVTQTPRYLIKTRGQQVTLSCSPISGHRSVSWYQQTPGQGLQFLFEYFSETQRNKGNFPGRFSGRQFSNSRSEMNVSTLELGDSALYLCASSLDPGVGGYEQYFGPGTRLTVT.

In its sample, this clone was seen many times. The chain joins TRBV19 to TRBJ2-3, with D possibly TRBD2 on 5 matching bases. CDR1 is LNHDA, CDR2 SQIVND, per germline (reference sequence). The CDR3 is 16 residues long. Trimming stripped 6 bases from V and 0 bases from J, with 16 bases between. The CDR3 here is CASRHPRTGSTDTQYF. Written as DNA, the CDR3 is TGTGCCAGTAGGCACCCTCGGACGGGAAGCACAGATACGCAGTATTTT.

This CDR3 is CASSIAIGREDGYTF. CDR3 bases: TGTGCCAGTAGTATAGCGATAGGCAGGGAGGATGGCTACACCTTC. V gene TRBV19 combines with J gene TRBJ1-2; D is possibly TRBD1 (5 bases). Trimming took 1 base from V and 6 from J, leaving 15 bases between them. CDR1 is LNHDA and CDR2 is SQIVND in the germline V gene (reference sequence). This CDR3 contains 15 residues.

This chain joins TRBV6-6 and TRBJ2-7; D is possibly TRBD1 (6 bases). The CDR3 contains 13 residues. The V end was cut by 2 bases, the J end by 1 base, with 6 bases between. Germline-derived CDR1 and CDR2 are MNHNY and SVGAGI (reference sequence). CDR3 protein: CASSYRGSYEQYF. The CDR3 bases are TGTGCCAGCAGTTACAGGGGGTCCTACGAGCAGTACTTC.

The chain carries TRBV11-3 and TRBJ2-3, with 10 bases matching TRBD2. This CDR3 spans 15 amino acids. CDR1 is SGHNT and CDR2 is YENEEA in the germline V gene. Trimming removed 4 bases from V and 1 base from J; junction bases left unmatched: 2. The CDR3 spells CASSSLAGGTDTQYF. The CDR3 DNA sequence: TGTGCCAGCAGCTCCCTAGCGGGAGGCACAGATACGCAGTATTTT.

This clone occurred a few times. The chain recombines TRBV19 with TRBJ2-2; 7 bases map to TRBD1. Unmatched junction bases numbered 6, after V lost 10 bases and J lost 4 bases. The CDR3 length is 13 residues. Germline V lookup: CDR1 LNHDA, CDR2 SQIVND (reference sequence). CDR3 amino acids: CATLRGRTGELFF. The CDR3 region has the DNA TGTGCCACCCTGAGGGGGCGCACCGGGGAGCTGTTTTTT. The complete variable domain, with remaining parts taken from reference TRBV19 and TRBJ2-2, reads DGGITQSPKYLFRKEGQNVTLSCEQNLNHDAMYWYRQDPGQGLRLIYYSQIVNDFQKGDIAEGYSVSREKKESFPLTVTSAQKNPTAFYLCATLRGRTGELFFGEGSRLTVL.

In its sample, this clone was seen a few times. The CDR3, as DNA: TGCGCCAGCAACCAACCGGGACAGGGGGTTTACGAGCAGTACTTC. It encodes CASNQPGQGVYEQYF. V usage is TRBV5-1 and J usage is TRBJ2-7; 11 bases agree with TRBD1. V lost 6 bases to trimming and J lost 4 bases; unmatched junction nucleotides: 9. CDR3 size: 15 residues. The germline CDR1 and CDR2 sequences are SGHRS and YFSETQ.

A few counts support this clone. The V and J genes are TRBV28 and TRBJ1-1; no reliable D call. Trimming pared 7 bases from V and 3 bases from J, leaving 9 bases between. The CDR3 contains 12 residues. Germline V CDR1 and CDR2: MDHEN, SYDVKM. CDR3 residues: CASMIRDTEAFF. The CDR3 bases are TGTGCCAGCATGATCCGGGACACTGAAGCTTTCTTT.

The chain uses TRBV7-9 and TRBJ1-1; D is possibly TRBD1 (6 bases). Trimming left V 1 base short and J 1 base short, with 13 bases between. This CDR3 has 16 amino acids. Germline-derived CDR1 and CDR2 are SEHNR and FQNEAQ (reference sequence). This CDR3 is CASSLDRDTWNTEAFF. Here the CDR3 DNA reads TGTGCCAGCAGCTTAGATCGGGACACTTGGAACACTGAAGCTTTCTTT. Variable domain in full (rest from reference TRBV7-9 and TRBJ1-1): DTGVSQNPRHKITKRGQNVTFRCDPISEHNRLYWYRQTLGQGPEFLTYFQNEAQLEKSRLLSDRFSAERPKGSFSTLEIQRTEQGDSAMYLCASSLDRDTWNTEAFFGQGTRLTVV.

The chain couples TRBV7-9 to TRBJ2-7, with unresolved D. Per germline, CDR1 SEHNR and CDR2 FQNEAQ (reference sequence). The CDR3 runs to 14 residues. The V end lost 5 bases, the J end lost 1 base, and 12 bases lay between the germline ends. DNA for the CDR3: TGTGCCAGCAGCCCCGAAGCGTATTCCTACGAGCAGTACTTC. This gives the protein CASSPEAYSYEQYF.